This TCR beta chain came from a study of T cell responses to AZD1222 COVID-19 vaccine. Profiling relied on immunoSEQ multiplex PCR, and the TCRdb table lists in-frame clones only, not all of them. The sample includes about 150,000 clones, more than 85% of them seen just once. The V gene's germline CDR1 is SGHDN and CDR2 FVKESK. Trimming stripped 0 bases from V and 5 bases from J, with 20 bases between. CDR3 size: 17 residues. This TCR derives from an adult who received the AZD1222 COVID-19 vaccine. The chain is built from TRBV14 and TRBJ2-7, with a possible D match to TRBD1 (6 bases). Sequenced here: peripheral blood, sampled 28 days after the second AZD1222 dose. The DNA for the CDR3 is TGTGCCAGCAGCCAAGACACCTCCGGCAGGGGTCGGGACGAGCAGTACTTC. It yields the protein CASSQDTSGRGRDEQYF.